This T cell receptor (beta chain) was recorded in a study of glioma-infiltrating T cells. The iRepertoire nested amplicon-rescue multiplex PCR amplified TCR alpha and beta CDR3s from RNA. TCRdb re-analysed the multiplex PCR reads in MiXCR, keeping a single row per CDR3 protein. The sample holds approximately 400,000 distinct CDR3 sequences, 41% seen once. The study's findings and limits: Gliomas, especially low-grade, showed above-expected tissue-blood divergence; non-neoplastic patients showed below. Tissue and blood shared very few CDR3 sequences.

With regard to this clonotype: The antigen is not known. Possible read error: a much larger clone is one base away.

The CDR3 is made up of 12 amino acids. V lost 8 bases and J lost 9, with 17 bases in between. CDR1 and CDR2 (germline): MDHEN, SYDVKM. The clonotype was recovered from a human donor with low-grade glioma or glioblastoma, undergoing nonglioma brain surgery, or in good health (not recorded which). The genes are TRBV28 and TRBJ2-7; possible D gene TRBD1, 5 bases. Sample: glioma tissue, nonneoplastic brain tissue, or PBMCs (not recorded which). CDR3 sequence: CASGQGAEWQYF. As DNA, the CDR3 is TGTGCCAGCGGTCAAGGGGCGGAATGGCAGTACTTC.